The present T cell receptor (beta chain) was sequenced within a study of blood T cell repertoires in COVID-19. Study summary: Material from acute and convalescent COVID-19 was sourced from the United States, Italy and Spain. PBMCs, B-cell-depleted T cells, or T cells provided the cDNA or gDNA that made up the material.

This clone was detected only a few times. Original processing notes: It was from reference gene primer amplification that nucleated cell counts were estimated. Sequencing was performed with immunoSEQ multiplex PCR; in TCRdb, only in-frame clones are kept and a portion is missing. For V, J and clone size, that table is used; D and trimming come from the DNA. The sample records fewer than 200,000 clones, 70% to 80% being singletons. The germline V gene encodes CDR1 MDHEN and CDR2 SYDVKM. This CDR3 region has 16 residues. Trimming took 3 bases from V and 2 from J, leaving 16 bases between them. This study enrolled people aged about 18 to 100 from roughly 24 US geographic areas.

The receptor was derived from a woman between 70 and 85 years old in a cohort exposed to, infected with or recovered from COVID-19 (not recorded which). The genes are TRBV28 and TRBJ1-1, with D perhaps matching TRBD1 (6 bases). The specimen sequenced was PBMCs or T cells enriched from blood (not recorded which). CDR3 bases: TGTGCCAGCAGTTTCCTCGGGGCGACAGGAAACACTGAAGCTTTCTTT. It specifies CASSFLGATGNTEAFF.